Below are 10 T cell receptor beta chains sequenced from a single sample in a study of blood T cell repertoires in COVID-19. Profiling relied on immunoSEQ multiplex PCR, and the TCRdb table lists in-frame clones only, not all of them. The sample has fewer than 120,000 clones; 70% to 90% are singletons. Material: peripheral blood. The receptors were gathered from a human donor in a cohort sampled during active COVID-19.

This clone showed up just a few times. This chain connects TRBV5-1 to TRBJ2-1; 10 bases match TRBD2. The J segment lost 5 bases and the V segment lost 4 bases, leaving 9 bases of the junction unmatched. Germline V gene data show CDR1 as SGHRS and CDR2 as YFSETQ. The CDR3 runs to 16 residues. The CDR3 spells CASSPGGTSEHNEQFF. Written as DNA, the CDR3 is TGCGCCAGCAGCCCGGGAGGGACTAGCGAGCACAATGAGCAGTTCTTC.

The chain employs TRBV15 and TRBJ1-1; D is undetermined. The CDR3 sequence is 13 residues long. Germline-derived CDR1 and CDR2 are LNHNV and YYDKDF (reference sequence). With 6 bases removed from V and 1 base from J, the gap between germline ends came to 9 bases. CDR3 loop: CATSLSRNTEAFF. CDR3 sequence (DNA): TGTGCCACCAGTCTATCGAGGAACACTGAAGCTTTCTTT. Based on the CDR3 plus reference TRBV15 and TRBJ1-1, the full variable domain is DAMVIQNPRYQVTQFGKPVTLSCSQTLNHNVMYWYQQKSSQAPKLLFHYYDKDFNNEADTPDNFQSRRPNTSFCFLDIRSPGLGDTAMYLCATSLSRNTEAFFGQGTRLTVV.

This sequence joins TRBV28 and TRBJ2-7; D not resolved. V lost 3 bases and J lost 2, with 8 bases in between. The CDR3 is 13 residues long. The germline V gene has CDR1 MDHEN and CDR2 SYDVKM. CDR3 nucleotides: TGTGCCAGCAGTTTGGCCCAAACCTACGAGCAGTACTTC. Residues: CASSLAQTYEQYF.

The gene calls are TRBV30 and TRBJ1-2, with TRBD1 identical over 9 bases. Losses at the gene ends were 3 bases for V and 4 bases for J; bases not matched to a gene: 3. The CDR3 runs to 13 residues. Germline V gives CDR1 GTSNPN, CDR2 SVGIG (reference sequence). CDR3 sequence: CAWRTTGGYGYTF. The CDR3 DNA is TGTGCCTGGAGGACGACAGGGGGCTATGGCTACACCTTC.

CDR3 loop: CASSYWARTENEKLFF. In DNA, the CDR3 is TGTGCCAGCAGTTACTGGGCAAGGACAGAAAATGAAAAACTGTTTTTT. This chain connects TRBV6-6 to TRBJ1-4; possible D gene TRBD1, 6 bases. Trimming took off 1 base at V and 5 bases at J, with 14 bases between the two ends. Germline CDR1 and CDR2: MNHNY and SVGAGI (reference sequence). This CDR3 has 16 residues.

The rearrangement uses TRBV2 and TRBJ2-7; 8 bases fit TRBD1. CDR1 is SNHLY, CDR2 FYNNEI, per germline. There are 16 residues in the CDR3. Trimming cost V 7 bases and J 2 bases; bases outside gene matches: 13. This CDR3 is CASTEGDRRIAYEQYF. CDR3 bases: TGTGCCAGCACCGAGGGGGACAGGAGGATTGCCTACGAGCAGTACTTC.

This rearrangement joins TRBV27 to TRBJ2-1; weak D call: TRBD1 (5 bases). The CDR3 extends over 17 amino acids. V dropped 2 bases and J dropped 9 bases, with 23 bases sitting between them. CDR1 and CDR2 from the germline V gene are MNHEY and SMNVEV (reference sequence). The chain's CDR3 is CASSLGPPGPGVVEQFF. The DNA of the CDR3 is TGTGCCAGCAGTTTAGGTCCCCCAGGGCCAGGAGTTGTTGAGCAGTTCTTC.

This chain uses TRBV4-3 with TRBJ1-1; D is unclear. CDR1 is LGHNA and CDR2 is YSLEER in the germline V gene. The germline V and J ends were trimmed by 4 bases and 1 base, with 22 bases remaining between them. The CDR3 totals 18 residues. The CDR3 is CASSLQPVLVSGNTEAFF. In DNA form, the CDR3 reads TGCGCCAGCAGCCTTCAGCCTGTCCTTGTTAGCGGGAACACTGAAGCTTTCTTT.

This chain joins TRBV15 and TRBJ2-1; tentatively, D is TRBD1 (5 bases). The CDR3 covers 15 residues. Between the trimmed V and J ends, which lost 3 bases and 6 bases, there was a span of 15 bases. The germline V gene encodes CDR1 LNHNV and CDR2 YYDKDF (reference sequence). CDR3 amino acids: CATSSRTQMGNEQFF. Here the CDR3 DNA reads TGTGCCACCAGCAGTAGGACACAGATGGGCAATGAGCAGTTCTTC.

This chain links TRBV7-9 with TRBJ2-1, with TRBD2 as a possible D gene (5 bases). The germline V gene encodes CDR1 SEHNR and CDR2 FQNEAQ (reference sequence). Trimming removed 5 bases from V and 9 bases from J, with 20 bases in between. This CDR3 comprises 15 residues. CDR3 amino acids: CASSPSLLALGEQFF. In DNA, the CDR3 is TGTGCCAGCAGCCCAAGTCTGCTAGCTCTGGGTGAGCAGTTCTTC.